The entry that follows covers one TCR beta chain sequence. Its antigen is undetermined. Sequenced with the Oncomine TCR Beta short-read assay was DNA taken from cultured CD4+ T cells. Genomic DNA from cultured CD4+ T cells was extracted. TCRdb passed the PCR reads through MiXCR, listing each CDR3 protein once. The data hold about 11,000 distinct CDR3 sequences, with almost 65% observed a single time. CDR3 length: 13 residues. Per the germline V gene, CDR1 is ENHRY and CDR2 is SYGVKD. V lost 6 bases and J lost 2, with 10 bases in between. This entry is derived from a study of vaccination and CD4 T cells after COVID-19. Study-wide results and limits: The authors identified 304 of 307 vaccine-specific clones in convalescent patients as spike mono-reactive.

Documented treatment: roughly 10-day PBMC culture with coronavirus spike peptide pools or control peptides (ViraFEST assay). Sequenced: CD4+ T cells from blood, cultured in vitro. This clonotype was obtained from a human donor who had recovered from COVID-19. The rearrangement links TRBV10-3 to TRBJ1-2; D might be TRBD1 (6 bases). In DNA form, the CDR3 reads TGTGCCATCAGCGAACAGGGAAACTATGGCTACACCTTC. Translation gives CAISEQGNYGYTF.